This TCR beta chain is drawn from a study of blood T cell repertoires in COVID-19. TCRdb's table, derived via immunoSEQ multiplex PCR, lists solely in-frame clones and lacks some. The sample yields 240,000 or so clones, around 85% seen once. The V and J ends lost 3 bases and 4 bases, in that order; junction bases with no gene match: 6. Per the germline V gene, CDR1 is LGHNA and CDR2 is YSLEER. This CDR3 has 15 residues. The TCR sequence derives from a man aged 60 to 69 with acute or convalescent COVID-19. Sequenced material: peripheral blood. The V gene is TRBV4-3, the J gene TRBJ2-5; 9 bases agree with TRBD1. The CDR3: CASSQTGQGLETQYF. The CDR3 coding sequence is TGCGCCAGCAGCCAGACCGGACAGGGGCTAGAGACCCAGTACTTC.